A selection of T cell receptor beta chains follows, all from one sample in a study of preoperative IRX-2 immunotherapy in early breast cancer. Profiling relied on immunoSEQ multiplex PCR, and the TCRdb table lists in-frame clones only, not all of them. The sample has 95,000 to 100,000 clones, 86% seen once; the top ten hold roughly 2%. The sample consisted of tumor tissue, taken after IRX-2 immunotherapy. Every receptor here comes from a human donor with breast cancer. Each CDR3 is given with its conserved first and last residue. A D gene is named only where the DNA matches it firmly. Size values are once, few and many counts, or a class for expanded clones, and some rows have none.

>17|-|TRBD2|TRBV28|TRBJ2-3
CASSFVFGLADTDTQYF
TGTGCCAGCAGTTTTGTATTCGGACTAGCGGATACAGATACGCAGTATTTT
>15|once|-|TRBV28|TRBJ1-5
CASSLRHGRGQPQHF
TGTGCCAGCAGCCTACGTCACGGGAGGGGTCAGCCCCAGCATTTT
>12|-|-|TRBV29-1|TRBJ1-2
CSVDHGNYGYTF
TGCAGCGTTGACCACGGGAACTATGGCTACACCTTC
>13|-|-|TRBV6-8|TRBJ2-7
CASSYPTGQEQYF
TGTGCCAGCAGTTATCCGACCGGACAGGAGCAGTACTTC
>15|-|-|TRBV1|TRBJ2-1
CASSQDRSSYNEQFF
TGCGCCAGCAGCCAAGATCGCAGCTCCTACAATGAGCAGTTCTTC
>14|-|-|TRBV28|TRBJ1-1
CASRKGSPDTEAFF
TGTGCCAGCAGAAAGGGGTCCCCCGACACTGAAGCTTTCTTT
>15|-|TRBD1|TRBV5-1|TRBJ1-4
CASSRQGASNEKLFF
TGCGCCAGCAGCCGGCAGGGGGCTTCTAATGAAAAACTGTTTTTT
>13|-|-|TRBV6-7|TRBJ1-1
CASSDEGWAEAFF
TGTGCCAGCAGTGATGAGGGGTGGGCTGAAGCTTTCTTT
>13|-|-|TRBV10-1|TRBJ2-7
CASSEQGYYEQYF
TGCGCCAGCAGTGAGCAGGGCTACTACGAGCAGTACTTC
>15|-|-|TRBV5-1|TRBJ1-4
CASTPGGSTNEKLFF
TGCGCCAGCACCCCCGGGGGTTCAACTAATGAAAAACTGTTTTTT
>14|medium-sized|-|TRBV11-3|TRBJ2-7
CASSLTGTDSEQYF
TGTGCCAGCAGCTTGACCGGGACCGACTCCGAGCAGTACTTC
>14|-|-|TRBV5-1|TRBJ1-2
CASSPTMENYGYTF
TGCGCCAGCAGCCCCACGATGGAAAACTATGGCTACACCTTC
>14|-|-|TRBV28|TRBJ1-1
CASSPPSFVTEAFF
TGTGCCAGCAGTCCTCCTTCCTTCGTCACTGAAGCTTTCTTT
>18|-|TRBD2|TRBV28|TRBJ2-3
CASSLYPGGRVPTDTQYF
TGTGCCAGCAGTTTATATCCCGGTGGGAGGGTTCCCACAGATACGCAGTATTTT
>19|-|-|TRBV12-5|TRBJ1-5
CASGSIQKGTSYSNQPQHF
TGTGCTAGTGGTTCGATTCAAAAAGGGACAAGCTATAGCAATCAGCCCCAGCATTTT
>17|-|-|TRBV15|TRBJ2-7
CATSRDRGGTASYEQYF
TGTGCCACCAGCAGAGACCGGGGCGGGACGGCAAGCTACGAGCAGTACTTC
>14|once|TRBD1|TRBV30|TRBJ1-1
CAWSVGQMNTEAFF
TGTGCCTGGAGTGTGGGACAGATGAACACTGAAGCTTTCTTT
>15|once|TRBD2|TRBV15|TRBJ2-7
CATSRDPGGAYEQYF
TGTGCCACCAGCAGAGATCCCGGGGGGGCCTACGAGCAGTACTTC
>15|few|-|TRBV5-1|TRBJ2-1
CASSYTGSPGYEQFF
TGCGCCAGCAGTTATACAGGGTCCCCTGGGTATGAGCAGTTCTTC
>13|-|TRBD1|TRBV18|TRBJ2-7
CASSPGTGSEQYF
TGTGCCAGCTCACCCGGGACAGGGAGCGAGCAGTACTTC
>12|-|-|TRBV25-1|TRBJ2-7
CASGYRAGEQYF
TGTGCCAGCGGCTACAGGGCGGGCGAGCAGTACTTC
>16|-|-|TRBV19|TRBJ1-4
CASTLTASLGDEKLFF
TGTGCCAGTACCCTAACGGCGTCCTTAGGGGATGAAAAACTGTTTTTT
>15|-|-|TRBV27|TRBJ2-3
CASSFAYSLTDTQYF
TGTGCCAGCAGTTTCGCCTACAGCCTCACAGATACGCAGTATTTT
>15|-|-|TRBV2|TRBJ2-7
CASSEGGLLPYEQYF
TGTGCCAGCAGTGAAGGGGGACTGCTCCCCTACGAGCAGTACTTC
>13|-|-|TRBV6-8|TRBJ2-7
CASSYGQHYEQYF
TGTGCCAGCAGTTACGGACAACACTACGAGCAGTACTTC
>15|-|-|TRBV5-1|TRBJ2-7
CASSPETRPNYEQYF
TGCGCCAGCTCCCCGGAGACTAGGCCAAACTACGAGCAGTACTTC
>15|few|-|TRBV28|TRBJ2-1
CASSPKLSSYNEQFF
TGTGCCAGCAGTCCCAAATTGAGCTCCTACAATGAGCAGTTCTTC
>15|-|-|TRBV14|TRBJ1-1
CASSQDPRMNTEAFF
TGTGCCAGCAGCCAAGATCCCAGGATGAACACTGAAGCTTTCTTT
>15|-|-|TRBV5-1|TRBJ1-1
CASSSTGTLNTEAFF
TGCGCCAGCAGCTCTACCGGGACACTGAACACTGAAGCTTTCTTT
>14|-|-|TRBV28|TRBJ1-5
CASRAGTLSWPQHF
TGTGCCAGCAGGGCGGGGACCCTAAGCTGGCCCCAGCATTTT
>15|-|-|TRBV7-5|TRBJ1-6
CASSPGQGRHSPLHF
TGTGCCAGCAGCCCCGGACAGGGAAGGCATTCACCCCTCCACTTT
>14|-|-|TRBV6-8|TRBJ1-5
CASSYGAGRQPQHF
TGTGCCAGCAGTTACGGAGCAGGGCGACAGCCCCAGCATTTT
>17|once|-|TRBV29-1|TRBJ1-1
CSVEVWAWQGGDTEAFF
TGCAGCGTTGAAGTTTGGGCGTGGCAGGGTGGGGACACTGAAGCTTTCTTT
>15|-|-|TRBV19|TRBJ1-2
CASGRGAQDHYGYTF
TGTGCCAGTGGGAGAGGGGCCCAGGATCACTATGGCTACACCTTC
>13|-|-|TRBV6-8|TRBJ2-7
CASRIPSSYEQYF
TGTGCCAGTCGGATACCGAGCTCCTACGAGCAGTACTTC
>13|once|-|TRBV7-1|TRBJ2-1
CASSLDQVNEQFF
TGTGCCAGCAGCTTAGACCAGGTCAATGAGCAGTTCTTC
>16|-|TRBD1|TRBV6-8|TRBJ1-5
CASSYHGTGGNQPQHF
TGTGCCAGCAGTTATCACGGGACAGGGGGCAATCAGCCCCAGCATTTT
>11|-|-|TRBV6-9|TRBJ1-1
CASRGNTEAFF
TGTGCCAGCAGGGGGAACACTGAAGCTTTCTTT
>15|-|TRBD2|TRBV23-1|TRBJ2-1
CASSQASGGASDQFF
TGCGCCAGCAGCCAAGCTAGCGGGGGGGCCTCCGATCAGTTCTTC
>12|-|-|TRBV14|TRBJ1-2
CASSQITGAYTF
TGTGCCAGCAGCCAAATTACAGGCGCCTACACCTTC
>13|-|-|TRBV18|TRBJ1-5
CASSPDFNQPQHF
TGTGCCAGCTCACCAGATTTCAATCAGCCCCAGCATTTT